The clone carrying this T cell receptor (beta chain) came up a few times. Its target is not known. CDR3 length: 16 amino acids. The germline V gene encodes CDR1 SGDLS and CDR2 YYNGEE. Trimming took 2 bases from V and 1 from J, leaving 15 bases between them. The sample is drawn from a study of beta chain features in type 1 diabetes. Findings and caveats of the study: In patients and controls equally, PCR might favor templates that are shorter. Among all four CD4+ subsets, Type 1 diabetes patients had TCRB CDR3s that were moderately but significantly shorter.

As every portion of the isolated RNA was reverse transcribed, the sequencing read expressed TCRB transcripts. Naive, central memory and regulatory T cell samples averaged approximately 3.9 million immunoSEQ reads each. Using immunoSEQ multiplex PCR, the repertoire was profiled, and TCRdb retains in-frame clones only, with some absent. Of roughly 300,000 clones listed, about 13% are singletons. The receptor comes from a young man with type 1 diabetes. V and J are TRBV9 and TRBJ2-5; maybe TRBD2 (6 bases). What was sequenced was naive CD4+ T cells from blood. CDR3 nucleotides: TGTGCCAGCAGCGTCGCAACCGGGACTCCCCAAGAGACCCAGTACTTC. Translation gives CASSVATGTPQETQYF. Combining the CDR3 with reference TRBV9 and TRBJ2-5 gives the whole variable domain DSGVTQTPKHLITATGQRVTLRCSPRSGDLSVYWYQQSLDQGLQFLIQYYNGEERAKGNILERFSAQQFPDLHSELNLSSLELGDSALYFCASSVATGTPQETQYFGPGTRLLVL.